This T cell receptor beta chain was profiled in a study of monozygotic twins with inflammatory bowel disease. Study conclusions and caveats: Sharing of clonotypes with others was lower in IBD patients than in healthy twins, and this was especially so with disease activity.

Note on this clonotype: Its antigen remains unknown.

From its re-call of the 5' RACE reads, TCRdb lists each CDR3 protein once, without DNA. This specimen shows approximately 200,000 distinct CDR3 sequences; the ten leading clones hold about 8%. The CDR3 contains 16 residues. Germline V gene data show CDR1 as KGHSH and CDR2 as LQKENI. Sequences were obtained from blood. This receptor was obtained from a human donor with ulcerative colitis or Crohn's disease, or a healthy co-twin of an affected twin (not recorded which). The chain carries TRBV18 and TRBJ2-7; with no DNA, the TCRdb D assignment of TRBD1 cannot be verified. CDR3 region: CASSRQSGTGNYEQYF.